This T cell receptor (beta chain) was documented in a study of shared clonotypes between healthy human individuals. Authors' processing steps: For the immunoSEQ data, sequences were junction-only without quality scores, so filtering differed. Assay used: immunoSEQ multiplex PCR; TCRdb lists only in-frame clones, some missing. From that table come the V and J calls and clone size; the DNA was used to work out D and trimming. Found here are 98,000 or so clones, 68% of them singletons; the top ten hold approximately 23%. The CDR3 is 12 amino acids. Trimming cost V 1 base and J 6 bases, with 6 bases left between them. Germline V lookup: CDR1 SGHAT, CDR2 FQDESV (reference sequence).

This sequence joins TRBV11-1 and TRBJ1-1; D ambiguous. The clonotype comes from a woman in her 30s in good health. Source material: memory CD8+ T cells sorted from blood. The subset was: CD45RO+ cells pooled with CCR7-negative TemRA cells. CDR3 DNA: TGTGCCAGCAGCTTAGTATGGTCTGAAGCTTTCTTT. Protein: CASSLVWSEAFF.